This T cell receptor beta chain was sequenced during a study of T cells after somatic rescue of genetic block. Trimming took 4 bases from V and 4 from J; bases not matched to a gene: 3. The length of the CDR3 is 13 residues. CDR1 and CDR2 (germline): LNHDA, SQIVND (reference sequence). This table comes from immunoSEQ multiplex PCR, and its TCRdb copy is limited to in-frame clones, with some not included. The sample shows about 110,000 clones, just over 90% of them seen only once. This sequence originates from a woman aged 18-29 years. Sequenced input: peripheral blood mononuclear cells (PBMCs). This chain joins TRBV19 and TRBJ1-2, with TRBD1 matching 7 bases. CDR3 coding DNA: TGTGCCAGTAGTAGGACAGGAAGCTATGGCTACACCTTC. Its translation: CASSRTGSYGYTF.